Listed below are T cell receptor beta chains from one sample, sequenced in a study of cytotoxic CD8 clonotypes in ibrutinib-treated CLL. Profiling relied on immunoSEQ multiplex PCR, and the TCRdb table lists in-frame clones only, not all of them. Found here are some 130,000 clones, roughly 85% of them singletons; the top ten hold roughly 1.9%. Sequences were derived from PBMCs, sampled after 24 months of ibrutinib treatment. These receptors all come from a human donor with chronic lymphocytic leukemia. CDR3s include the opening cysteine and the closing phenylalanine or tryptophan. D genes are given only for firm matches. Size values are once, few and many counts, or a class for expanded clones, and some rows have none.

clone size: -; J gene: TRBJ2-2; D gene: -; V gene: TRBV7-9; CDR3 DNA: TGTGCCAGCAGCTTAACCGGGGTTCGCCCGAATTCAAACACCGGGGAGCTGTTTTTT; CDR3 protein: CASSLTGVRPNSNTGELFF
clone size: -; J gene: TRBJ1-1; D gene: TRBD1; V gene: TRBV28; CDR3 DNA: TGTGCCAGCAGTACGCGACAGGGGGCAGACACTGAAGCTTTCTTT; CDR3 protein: CASSTRQGADTEAFF
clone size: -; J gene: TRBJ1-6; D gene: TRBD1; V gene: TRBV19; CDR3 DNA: TGTGCCAGTAGCCCGACAGGGGGGTATAATTCACCCCTCCACTTT; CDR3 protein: CASSPTGGYNSPLHF
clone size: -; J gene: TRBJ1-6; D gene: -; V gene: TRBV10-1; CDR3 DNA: TGCGCCAGCAGTGAAGGGGCAGGGCGAAATTCACCCCTCCACTTT; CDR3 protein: CASSEGAGRNSPLHF
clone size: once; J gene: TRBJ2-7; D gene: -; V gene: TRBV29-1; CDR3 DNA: TGCAGCGTTGAGTTTACCTACGAGCAGTACTTC; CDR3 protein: CSVEFTYEQYF
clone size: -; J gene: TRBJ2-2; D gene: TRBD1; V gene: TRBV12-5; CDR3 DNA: TGTGCTAGTGGTTTGACCCGGGGACAGGGGTTCACCGGGGAGCTGTTTTTT; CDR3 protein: CASGLTRGQGFTGELFF
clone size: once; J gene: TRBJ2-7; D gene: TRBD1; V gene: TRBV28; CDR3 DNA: TGTGCCACCCGTGGGGGGACAGGGGAAAAGCAGTACTTC; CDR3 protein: CATRGGTGEKQYF
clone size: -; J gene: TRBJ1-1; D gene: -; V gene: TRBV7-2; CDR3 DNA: TGTGCCAGCAGCTTAGGGATGAACACTGAAGCTTTCTTT; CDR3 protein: CASSLGMNTEAFF
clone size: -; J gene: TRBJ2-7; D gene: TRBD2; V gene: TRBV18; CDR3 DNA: TGTGCCAGCTCACCACCGTCCACTAGCGGACGCGAGCAGTACTTC; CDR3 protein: CASSPPSTSGREQYF
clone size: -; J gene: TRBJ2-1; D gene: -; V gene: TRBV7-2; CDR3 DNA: TGTGCCAGCAGCTTTATCGGGGGCGGTGAGCAGTTCTTC; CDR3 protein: CASSFIGGGEQFF
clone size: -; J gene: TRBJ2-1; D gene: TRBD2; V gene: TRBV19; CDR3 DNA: TGTGCCAGTAGTCGCCTGGGACTAGCGGGGAGTAGCTCCTACAATGAGCAGTTCTTC; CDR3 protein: CASSRLGLAGSSSYNEQFF
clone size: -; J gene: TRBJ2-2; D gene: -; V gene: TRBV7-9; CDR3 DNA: TGTGCCAGCAGCCTAGATTGGGGGCTGGCCGGGGAGCTGTTTTTT; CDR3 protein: CASSLDWGLAGELFF
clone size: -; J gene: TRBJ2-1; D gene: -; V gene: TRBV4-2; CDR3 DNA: TGTGCCAGCAGCCAATCCAGGAGTGAGACCTACAATGAGCAGTTCTTC; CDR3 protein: CASSQSRSETYNEQFF
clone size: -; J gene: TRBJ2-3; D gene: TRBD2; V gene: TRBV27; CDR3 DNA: TGTGCCAGCCTGGGGCGGGAGGGTTGGACAGATACGCAGTATTTT; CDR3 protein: CASLGREGWTDTQYF